This T cell receptor beta chain was profiled in a study of T cell responses to AZD1222 COVID-19 vaccine. Some clones are missing from TCRdb's copy, which holds only in-frame ones; the method was immunoSEQ multiplex PCR. The table shows 130,000 to 150,000 clones, with around 90% occurring only once. CDR3 size: 17 residues. Losses at the gene ends were 5 bases for V and 2 bases for J; bases not matched to a gene: 10. Germline V gene sequence: CDR1 SGHAT, CDR2 FQNNGV. Overall study findings and caveats: Repertoires were obtained only post-peak T cell response. Just six people given AZD1222 tested seropositive at baseline. Variant regions that are unmutated are reportedly the target of nearly half of spike-specific TCRs. After two AZD1222 doses, spike-specific TCR breadth and depth rose versus day 0.

In the case of this clone: Its cognate antigen is unknown.

The starting material was peripheral blood, obtained on day 0 of AZD1222 vaccination. The sequence derives from an adult in good health. This sequence joins TRBV11-2 and TRBJ1-4; 8 nucleotides line up with TRBD1. CDR3 sequence reads: CASSRLRGQGTNEKLFF. The DNA for the CDR3 is TGTGCCAGCAGCCGACTCCGTGGACAGGGTACTAATGAAAAACTGTTTTTT.